Included here is one T cell receptor beta chain sequence, with context. Its specificity is unknown. The authors used template switching to add a universal primer site and gave cDNA unique molecular identifiers. From the 5' RACE reads, TCRdb called clonotypes with MiXCR, one entry per CDR3 protein. Here the sample spans 650,000 to 800,000 distinct CDR3 sequences, 8.6% being singletons. This entry comes from a study of identical twins. Study-wide results and caveats: Abundant beta clonotypes from cord blood had fewer insertions, unlike memory repertoires, which showed none. Weaker excess sharing between twins was seen in beta out-of-frame sequences. It was cross-sectional statistical analysis, not following the same donors, that the conclusions relied on.

This sample was also put to use in a study of yellow fever vaccine responses in identical twins.

This TCR was sampled from a woman aged 18-29 years in good health. Sequencing used PBMCs.

The CDR3 DNA reads as TGTGCCAGCAGCTTAGAAGGTCTGGGACTAGCGGGAGTTGCGTACTTC. Translation: CASSLEGLGLAGVAYF. The chain has TRBV7-8 and TRBJ2-7; 14 bases match TRBD2. The CDR3 spans 16 residues. The trim removed 1 base at V and 12 bases at J, leaving 11 bases unmatched. Germline V gene lookup returns CDR1 SGHVS and CDR2 FQNEAQ.